This entry features one T cell receptor beta chain sequence. The antigen remains undetermined. CDR1 SGHNT and CDR2 YYREEE come from the germline V gene (reference sequence). V was pared by 3 bases and J by 3 bases, with 16 bases between. The CDR3 spans 15 residues. The data originate from a study of T cells and Merkel cell carcinoma outcomes. Generated by immunoSEQ multiplex PCR, the TCRdb table keeps only in-frame clones and is missing some. This repertoire shows about 6,400 clones, less than 85% found once; its top ten account for 11% to 15%. Study findings and constraints: Repertoire plus T-cell density reportedly predicted Merkel cell carcinoma outcomes.

The gene calls are TRBV5-4 and TRBJ2-7; D tentatively reads TRBD1 or TRBD2 (7 bases each). This TCR was recovered from a human donor with Merkel cell carcinoma. Some clones in this sample may be carry-over from other donors' samples. Material: tumor tissue from Merkel cell carcinoma. The CDR3 is CASSWGGTVGYEQYF. The CDR3 DNA sequence: TGTGCCAGCAGCTGGGGGGGGACAGTGGGCTACGAGCAGTACTTC.